A single sample is the source of the 27 T cell receptor beta chains below, sequenced in a study of T cell changes during pregnancy in multiple sclerosis. Repertoires were generated with immunoSEQ multiplex PCR, while TCRdb's copy carries only in-frame clones and drops some. The sample shows fewer than 15,000 clones, roughly 90% of them seen only once. This sample comprised CD8+ T cells from peripheral blood mononuclear cells, obtained in the first trimester of pregnancy. The receptor set was obtained from a female donor with multiple sclerosis, enrolled in a pregnancy study.

The J gene is TRBJ1-4, the V gene TRBV4-3; 7 nucleotides line up with TRBD1. Trimming removed 4 bases from V and 6 bases from J; junction bases left unmatched: 8. Germline V gene sequence: CDR1 LGHNA, CDR2 YSLEER. The length of the CDR3 is 15 residues. The CDR3 reads CASSRLTGNHEKLFF. DNA of the CDR3: TGCGCCAGCAGCCGCCTGACAGGGAACCATGAAAAACTGTTTTTT.

This sequence joins TRBV5-1 and TRBJ2-7, with TRBD1 matching over 7 bases. Germline CDR1 reads SGHRS; CDR2 reads YFSETQ. V dropped 4 bases and J dropped 3; count of bases not matched to a gene: 7. The CDR3 runs to 14 residues. This CDR3 reads CASSTGQTYYEQYF. The CDR3 nucleotides are TGCGCCAGCAGCACGGGACAGACCTACTACGAGCAGTACTTC. Full variable domain (rest looked up from reference TRBV5-1 and TRBJ2-7): KAGVTQTPRYLIKTRGQQVTLSCSPISGHRSVSWYQQTPGQGLQFLFEYFSETQRNKGNFPGRFSGRQFSNSRSEMNVSTLELGDSALYLCASSTGQTYYEQYFGPGTRLTVT.

This clone was detected a few times. V is TRBV6-1 and J is TRBJ2-7; D not resolved. This CDR3 is 14 amino acids long. CDR1 MNHNS and CDR2 SASEGT come from the germline V gene. Trimming took 2 bases from V and 0 from J, leaving 8 bases between them. Here the CDR3 reads CASSELGLSYEQYF. The DNA of the CDR3 is TGTGCCAGCAGTGAACTGGGCCTCTCCTACGAGCAGTACTTC.

This clone was picked up one time. The J gene is TRBJ1-4, the V gene TRBV30; 7 positions agree with TRBD1. The germline gives CDR1 GTSNPN, CDR2 SVGIG (reference sequence). Trimming removed 1 base from V and 2 bases from J; junction bases left unmatched: 1. The length of the CDR3 is 14 residues. This CDR3 reads CAWSGTGTNEKLFF. The CDR3 DNA reads TGTGCCTGGAGTGGGACAGGTACTAATGAAAAACTGTTTTTT.

V is TRBV5-8 and J is TRBJ1-5; D unresolved. The CDR3 spans 13 residues. Germline V gene lookup returns CDR1 SGHTS and CDR2 YDEGEE. The V end was cut by 8 bases, the J end by 3 bases, with 12 bases between. DNA of the CDR3: TGTGCCAGTTACGGAGAGGACAATCAGCCCCAGCATTTT. Translation: CASYGEDNQPQHF. The entire variable domain, with the rest obtained from reference TRBV5-8 and TRBJ1-5, is as follows: EAGVTQSPTHLIKTRGQQATLRCSPISGHTSVYWYQQALGLGLQFLLWYDEGEERNRGNFPPRFSGRQFPNYSSELNVNALELEDSALYLCASYGEDNQPQHFGDGTRLSIL.

This chain links TRBV6-1 with TRBJ1-5; D is possibly TRBD1 (6 bases). Trimming stripped 4 bases from V and 0 bases from J, with 13 bases between. This CDR3 comprises 16 residues. Germline V gene sequence: CDR1 MNHNS, CDR2 SASEGT. This chain's CDR3 is CASSAYQGSSNQPQHF. The CDR3 bases are TGTGCCAGCAGTGCCTACCAGGGGTCTAGCAATCAGCCCCAGCATTTT.

V is TRBV5-1 and J is TRBJ2-2; 14 bases are a match to TRBD2. The CDR3 is made up of 18 amino acids. Germline assignment: CDR1 SGHRS and CDR2 YFSETQ. V lost 3 bases and J lost 4; bases outside the gene matches: 8. This CDR3 reads CASSSGTSGGPSTGELFF. CDR3 in DNA: TGCGCCAGCAGCTCCGGGACTAGCGGGGGACCCTCCACCGGGGAGCTGTTTTTT.

The rearrangement uses TRBV19 and TRBJ1-4, with 8 bases identical to TRBD1. CDR1 and CDR2 (germline): LNHDA, SQIVND (reference sequence). This CDR3 comprises 16 residues. Trimming at V came to 5 bases and at J to 7 bases, leaving 12 bases not matched to a gene. The CDR3 reads CASSSTIGTGSEKLFF. CDR3 DNA sequence: TGTGCCAGTAGTTCTACCATCGGGACAGGCAGTGAAAAACTGTTTTTT. The complete variable domain, with remaining parts taken from reference TRBV19 and TRBJ1-4, reads DGGITQSPKYLFRKEGQNVTLSCEQNLNHDAMYWYRQDPGQGLRLIYYSQIVNDFQKGDIAEGYSVSREKKESFPLTVTSAQKNPTAFYLCASSSTIGTGSEKLFFGSGTQLSVL.

V and J are TRBV7-9 and TRBJ2-7, with TRBD2 matching over 13 bases. From germline, CDR1 is SEHNR and CDR2 FQNEAQ (reference sequence). The CDR3 loop spans 17 amino acids. V lost 5 bases, J lost 0 bases, and 7 bases stayed unmatched. The DNA for the CDR3 is TGTGCCAGCAGCCCCGGACTAGCGGGGGCCCACTCCTACGAGCAGTACTTC. Residues: CASSPGLAGAHSYEQYF.

The V and J genes are TRBV2 and TRBJ1-1; D is possibly TRBD1 (5 bases). CDR3 length equals 11 residues. Trimming cost V 6 bases and J 7 bases, with 9 bases left between them. Germline V CDR1 and CDR2: SNHLY, FYNNEI. In DNA, the CDR3 is TGTGCCAGCAGCTTGACAGTTGAAGCTTTCTTT. Its protein is CASSLTVEAFF.

This chain uses TRBV29-1 with TRBJ1-1; the match to TRBD1 covers 7 bases. From germline, CDR1 is SQVTM and CDR2 ANQGSEA. J was trimmed by 2 bases and V by 6 bases; bases with no gene match: 9. The CDR3 sequence is 14 residues long. DNA of the CDR3: TGCAGCGTCGCTGGGGACAGTTTAAACACTGAAGCTTTCTTT. This gives the protein CSVAGDSLNTEAFF.

This chain links TRBV7-3 with TRBJ1-5; D call uncertain. Trimming cost V 0 bases and J 2 bases, with 11 bases left between them. The CDR3 is 16 residues long. The germline V gene encodes CDR1 SGHTA and CDR2 FQGTGA. CDR3 nucleotide sequence: TGTGCCAGCAGCTTAACTACGGGAAGGGGCAATCAGCCCCAGCATTTT. Residues: CASSLTTGRGNQPQHF.

The genes are TRBV2 and TRBJ2-5; D is unclear. This CDR3 has 14 residues. CDR1 SNHLY and CDR2 FYNNEI come from the germline V gene. V lost 10 bases and J 5 bases, leaving 20 bases between the germline ends. The CDR3 spells CATFGFFEVETQYF. CDR3 sequence (DNA): TGTGCCACCTTCGGGTTCTTCGAGGTGGAGACCCAGTACTTC.

This clone has a single count. The chain has TRBV28 and TRBJ2-7; D is uncertain. The length of the CDR3 is 12 residues. The germline V and J ends were trimmed by 2 bases and 6 bases, with 8 bases remaining between them. Germline-derived CDR1 and CDR2 are MDHEN and SYDVKM. The CDR3 DNA follows: TGTGCCAGCAGTTTAAGCCAGGCCGAGCAGTACTTC. Translated: CASSLSQAEQYF.

On this clone itself: This may come from a read error, since a much larger clone is one base off. The chain combines TRBV5-1 with TRBJ2-5, with a tentative D call TRBD1 (6 bases). The DNA matches TRBJ2-7 better at its end, which makes the J call doubtful. CDR1 and CDR2 (germline): SGHRS, YFSETQ. The CDR3 runs 14 residues. As DNA, the CDR3 is TGCGCCAGCAGCTTGGTCGGACAGCCCTACGAGCAGTACTTC. Translated: CASSLVGQPYEQYF.

Only a few counts were recorded for this clone. This sequence joins TRBV9 and TRBJ2-7; 10 bases are shared with TRBD1. The CDR3 loop spans 14 amino acids. CDR1 is SGDLS and CDR2 is YYNGEE in the germline V gene. V gave up 4 bases and J gave up 2 bases; unmatched junction bases: 3. Written as DNA, the CDR3 is TGTGCCAGCAGCCTCGGACAGGGGGCCTACGAGCAGTACTTC. Encoded protein: CASSLGQGAYEQYF.

This chain joins TRBV5-6 and TRBJ1-5; D gene ambiguous. CDR3 size: 12 residues. V lost 0 bases and J 12 bases, leaving 10 bases between the germline ends. Germline V gene lookup returns CDR1 SGHDT and CDR2 YYEEEE. CDR3 sequence: CASSLEDGLQHF. Written as DNA, the CDR3 is TGTGCCAGCAGCTTGGAGGACGGACTCCAGCATTTT.

V and J are TRBV11-2 and TRBJ1-5, with 7 bases matching TRBD1. Germline trimming cut 1 base from V and 4 bases from J; bases unmatched to any gene: 7. The germline CDR1 and CDR2 sequences are SGHAT and FQNNGV. The CDR3 is 16 residues long. CDR3 coding DNA: TGTGCCAGCAGCTTAGTAACAGGGGAAGGAAATCAGCCCCAGCATTTT. Its translation: CASSLVTGEGNQPQHF. The full variable domain, completed using reference TRBV11-2 and TRBJ1-5, is EAGVAQSPRYKIIEKRQSVAFWCNPISGHATLYWYQQILGQGPKLLIQFQNNGVVDDSQLPKDRFSAERLKGVDSTLKIQPAKLEDSAVYLCASSLVTGEGNQPQHFGDGTRLSIL.

This clone has just one count. This chain links TRBV6-5 with TRBJ2-3, with a tentative D call TRBD1 (7 bases). V dropped 6 bases and J dropped 9 bases, with 22 bases sitting between them. The CDR3 runs to 15 residues. The germline gives CDR1 MNHEY, CDR2 SVGAGI. As DNA, the CDR3 is TGTGCCAGCAGGCAATATCAGGGGGGAGATCCCACGCAGTATTTT. Translation gives CASRQYQGGDPTQYF.

J is TRBJ1-3 and V is TRBV28, with D tentatively TRBD1 (5 bases). The germline CDR1 and CDR2 sequences are MDHEN and SYDVKM. The CDR3 runs to 15 residues. Between the trimmed V and J ends, which lost 5 bases and 0 bases, there was a span of 11 bases. Here the CDR3 reads CASSVDRNSGNTIYF. The CDR3 bases are TGTGCCAGCAGTGTAGACAGAAACTCTGGAAACACCATATATTTT.

The chain carries TRBV25-1 and TRBJ1-3, with TRBD1 as a possible D gene (6 bases). Germline assignment: CDR1 MGHDK and CDR2 SYGVNS. The CDR3 covers 16 residues. Trimming removed 1 base from V and 4 bases from J, with 14 bases in between. The CDR3 bases are TGTGCCAGCAGTGAATGGATACAGGGCGCGGGAAACACCATATATTTT. Translation gives CASSEWIQGAGNTIYF.

The V and J genes are TRBV2 and TRBJ2-7; D gene ambiguous. The V gene's germline CDR1 is SNHLY and CDR2 FYNNEI. CDR3 length equals 12 residues. The V end lost 8 bases, the J end lost 0 bases, and 8 bases lay between the germline ends. DNA for the CDR3: TGTGCCAGCCTAATCAACTCCTACGAGCAGTACTTC. Protein product: CASLINSYEQYF.

This rearrangement joins TRBV6-5 to TRBJ2-7; TRBD2 might be the D (6 bases). The V gene lost 7 bases and the J gene lost 7 bases, with 14 bases spanning the gap. Germline V lookup: CDR1 MNHEY, CDR2 SVGAGI. The CDR3 sequence is 12 residues long. Here the CDR3 DNA reads TGTGCCAGCAACGGTATCGGAGGGGAGCAGTACTTC. Encoded protein: CASNGIGGEQYF.

The chain joins TRBV11-3 to TRBJ2-1; 8 nucleotides agree with TRBD1. The germline V gene encodes CDR1 SGHNT and CDR2 YENEEA. J lost 2 bases, V lost 5 bases, and 2 bases had no gene match. This CDR3 comprises 14 residues. The CDR3 spells CASSLTGAYNEQFF. CDR3 nucleotides: TGTGCCAGCAGCCTGACAGGGGCCTACAATGAGCAGTTCTTC.

This chain joins TRBV19 and TRBJ1-1; 7 bases match TRBD1. Germline V gene data show CDR1 as LNHDA and CDR2 as SQIVND (reference sequence). V was pared by 6 bases and J by 7 bases, with 11 bases of the junction left unmatched. The CDR3 spans 14 residues. The CDR3 DNA reads as TGTGCCAGTAGATACGACAGGGATTACATTGAAGCTTTCTTT. It specifies CASRYDRDYIEAFF.

By share of the sample, this clone is medium-sized. Other DNA sequences in this specimen translate into the identical CDR3. The CDR3 sequence is CASSDSSGGADTQYF. The CDR3 coding sequence is TGTGCCAGCAGTGACTCTAGCGGGGGGGCAGATACGCAGTATTTT. The chain joins TRBV6-4 to TRBJ2-3, with 11 nucleotides matching TRBD2. Per the germline V gene, CDR1 is MRHNA and CDR2 is SNTAGT. Trimming took 0 bases from V and 4 from J; bases not matched to a gene: 0. This CDR3 spans 15 amino acids.

The V and J genes are TRBV7-9 and TRBJ1-3; D is unresolved. From germline, CDR1 is SEHNR and CDR2 FQNEAQ (reference sequence). V was cut by 8 bases and J by 0 bases, with 23 bases left in between. The CDR3 spans 18 residues. CDR3 DNA sequence: TGTGCCAGCTCCTCGGGGAGAATCCTACTCGACTCTGGAAACACCATATATTTT. Translated, it gives CASSSGRILLDSGNTIYF.